This passage covers 12 T cell receptor beta chains from one sample sequenced in a study of cytomegalovirus exposure and HLA in healthy donors. Here immunoSEQ multiplex PCR was the method, and the copy in TCRdb shows in-frame clones only, minus some. The sample has 200,000 to 250,000 clones, 80% to 90% seen once; the top ten hold approximately 2%. Sequencing was performed on PBMCs. The source of these receptors is a woman aged 18-35 years in good health and CMV-seropositive.

This clone was detected only once. DNA for the CDR3: TGTGCCAGCAGCCAAGATAAGGGGCCCTATAACTATGGCTACACCTTC. This encodes CASSQDKGPYNYGYTF. The genes are TRBV14 and TRBJ1-2; D might be TRBD1 (5 bases). Germline V gene lookup returns CDR1 SGHDN and CDR2 FVKESK. Trimming cost V 0 bases and J 1 base, with 12 bases left between them. CDR3 length: 16 amino acids.

This clone has just one count. V and J are TRBV27 and TRBJ2-7; 13 positions match TRBD2. The CDR3 spans 17 residues. In germline, CDR1 is MNHEY, CDR2 SMNVEV (reference sequence). The ends lost 6 bases at V and 3 bases at J; junction bases unmatched: 11. The CDR3 sequence is CASSPSVWTSGSYEQYF. The CDR3 DNA sequence: TGTGCCAGCAGCCCCTCTGTGTGGACTAGCGGGAGCTACGAGCAGTACTTC.

V gene TRBV30 combines with J gene TRBJ2-1, with 8 bases matching TRBD2. The CDR3 has 17 amino acids. Germline trimming cut 4 bases from V and 0 bases from J; bases unmatched to any gene: 11. CDR1 is GTSNPN and CDR2 is SVGIG in the germline V gene (reference sequence). Written as DNA, the CDR3 is TGTGCCTGGAATAGCGGGACTCGATACTACTCCTACAATGAGCAGTTCTTC. Translating it yields CAWNSGTRYYSYNEQFF.

The rearrangement joins TRBV19 to TRBJ1-1; D may be TRBD1 (6 bases). Germline CDR1 and CDR2: LNHDA and SQIVND (reference sequence). The CDR3 length is 15 residues. Trimming cost V 6 bases and J 4 bases, with 18 bases left between them. The CDR3 is CASSLVGGLGTEAFF. The CDR3, as DNA: TGTGCCAGTAGCCTTGTGGGGGGGCTCGGCACTGAAGCTTTCTTT. Full variable domain (rest looked up from reference TRBV19 and TRBJ1-1): DGGITQSPKYLFRKEGQNVTLSCEQNLNHDAMYWYRQDPGQGLRLIYYSQIVNDFQKGDIAEGYSVSREKKESFPLTVTSAQKNPTAFYLCASSLVGGLGTEAFFGQGTRLTVV.

As DNA, the CDR3 is TGTGCCAGTAGTATGGTTTCAGGGGCCTACGAGCAGTACTTC. Translated, it gives CASSMVSGAYEQYF. The chain combines TRBV19 with TRBJ2-7; D may be TRBD1 (6 bases). CDR1 and CDR2 from the germline V gene are LNHDA and SQIVND (reference sequence). V dropped 3 bases and J dropped 2 bases, with 11 bases sitting between them. The CDR3 is made up of 14 amino acids.

The genes are TRBV13 and TRBJ1-3, with a possible D match to TRBD1 (5 bases). V was cut by 5 bases and J by 0 bases, with 11 bases left in between. There are 15 residues in the CDR3. The germline CDR1 and CDR2 sequences are PRHDT and FYEKMQ (reference sequence). In DNA form, the CDR3 reads TGTGCCAGCAGCCCAGGGCCCACCTCTGGAAACACCATATATTTT. Its translation is CASSPGPTSGNTIYF.

This sequence joins TRBV5-4 and TRBJ2-2; unclear D gene. Per the germline V gene, CDR1 is SGHNT and CDR2 is YYREEE (reference sequence). Trimming left V 1 base short and J 6 bases short, with 4 bases between. There are 12 residues in the CDR3. CDR3 sequence (DNA): TGTGCCAGCAGCTTGTCGGCCGGGGAGCTGTTTTTT. This gives the protein CASSLSAGELFF.

This sequence joins TRBV5-1 and TRBJ1-3; 7 bases fit TRBD1. In germline, CDR1 is SGHRS, CDR2 YFSETQ. V lost 6 bases, J lost 0 bases, and 9 bases stayed unmatched. The CDR3 contains 16 residues. The DNA for the CDR3 is TGCGCCAGCACCCTAGGACAGGCGAGCTCTGGAAACACCATATATTTT. Protein sequence: CASTLGQASSGNTIYF. The variable domain in full, with the rest retrieved from reference TRBV5-1 and TRBJ1-3, is KAGVTQTPRYLIKTRGQQVTLSCSPISGHRSVSWYQQTPGQGLQFLFEYFSETQRNKGNFPGRFSGRQFSNSRSEMNVSTLELGDSALYLCASTLGQASSGNTIYFGEGSWLTVV.

The J gene is TRBJ2-3, the V gene TRBV5-1; a possible D gene is TRBD1 (5 bases). The CDR3 has 17 amino acids. Germline assignment: CDR1 SGHRS and CDR2 YFSETQ. V was clipped by 1 base and J by 8 bases, with 23 bases between them. In DNA form, the CDR3 reads TGCGCCAGCAGCTTGCTGGGTGTTCTAATCACCCAGGGTACGCAGTATTTT. Translated: CASSLLGVLITQGTQYF.

CDR3: CASSHVGGLNEQFF. CDR3 DNA sequence: TGTGCCAGCTCCCACGTAGGGGGCCTCAATGAGCAGTTCTTC. The chain has TRBV25-1 and TRBJ2-1; 7 bases are a match to TRBD1. The ends lost 8 bases at V and 6 bases at J; junction bases unmatched: 10. The germline CDR1 and CDR2 sequences are MGHDK and SYGVNS. The CDR3 totals 14 residues.

This clone was recorded only once. This sequence joins TRBV7-2 and TRBJ2-2, with D possibly TRBD2 on 5 matching bases. Per the germline V gene, CDR1 is SGHTA and CDR2 is FQGNSA. The CDR3 is 15 residues long. V lost 6 bases and J 3 bases, leaving 14 bases between the germline ends. The CDR3, as DNA: TGTGCCAGCAGAATAGGAGGCCCTGACACCGGGGAGCTGTTTTTT. Its protein is CASRIGGPDTGELFF.

A few counts support this clone. V gene TRBV19 combines with J gene TRBJ1-2, with D possibly being TRBD1 (6 bases). Looked up from germline, CDR1 is LNHDA and CDR2 is SQIVND (reference sequence). V shed 10 bases and J shed 8 bases, with 14 bases lying between them. The length of the CDR3 is 11 residues. CDR3 sequence (DNA): TGTGCCACCCGGGACAACCGAGGCTACACCTTC. As protein: CATRDNRGYTF.